Listed here are 11 T cell receptor beta chains from one sample, sequenced in a study of blood T cell repertoires in COVID-19. The protocol was immunoSEQ multiplex PCR, while the TCRdb copy is restricted to in-frame clones and leaves out a portion. The table includes approximately 92,000 clones, roughly four fifths detected once. Sequences were obtained from peripheral blood. These receptors all stem from a man aged 55 to 70 with acute or convalescent COVID-19.

This clone appeared a few times. The genes are TRBV2 and TRBJ1-5, with 8 positions matching TRBD1. The CDR3 length is 13 residues. J gave up 4 bases and V 6 bases, and 2 bases lay outside the gene matches. The germline gives CDR1 SNHLY, CDR2 FYNNEI. The CDR3 bases are TGTGCCAGCAGGCGACAGGGGAATCAGCCCCAGCATTTT. Amino acid sequence: CASRRQGNQPQHF.

The chain carries TRBV18 and TRBJ1-5; tentatively, D is TRBD1 (5 bases). Germline V gene sequence: CDR1 KGHSH, CDR2 LQKENI. The CDR3 runs to 15 residues. Deletions cut 5 bases from V and 0 bases from J, with 11 bases between. The chain's CDR3 is CASSTGGLSNQPQHF. The CDR3 DNA is TGTGCCAGCTCAACGGGGGGTCTTAGCAATCAGCCCCAGCATTTT.

This chain connects TRBV2 to TRBJ2-3; 10 bases match TRBD1. This CDR3 comprises 15 residues. The V gene end was trimmed by 8 bases and the J gene end by 6 bases; junction bases not matched to a gene: 11. Germline V gives CDR1 SNHLY, CDR2 FYNNEI. CDR3 DNA: TGTGCCAGCGACCGGGACAGGGGTCGTTCGGATACGCAGTATTTT. Protein product: CASDRDRGRSDTQYF.

This sequence joins TRBV12-3 or TRBV12-4 and TRBJ2-3; D perhaps matches TRBD1 (5 bases). V lost 6 bases, J lost 3 bases, and 10 bases lay in between. The CDR3 is made up of 13 amino acids. The CDR3 spells CASSQSGTDTQYF. CDR3 nucleotide sequence: TGTGCCAGCAGCCAATCAGGGACAGATACGCAGTATTTT.

V and J are TRBV9 and TRBJ2-7; 10 bases line up with TRBD2. Losses at the gene ends were 0 bases for V and 4 bases for J; bases not matched to a gene: 10. The germline CDR1 and CDR2 sequences are SGDLS and YYNGEE. The CDR3 consists of 17 residues. CDR3 DNA sequence: TGTGCCAGCAGCGTAGAGGGTCTAGCGGGAGCGATATACGAGCAGTACGTC. Amino acids: CASSVEGLAGAIYEQYV.

The rearrangement links TRBV7-9 to TRBJ1-2; tentative D call: TRBD1 (6 bases). V was pared by 5 bases and J by 4 bases, with 20 bases between. The germline gives CDR1 SEHNR, CDR2 FQNEAQ (reference sequence). This CDR3 region has 16 residues. The DNA for the CDR3 is TGTGCCAGCAGCCCGACTACCGGGACAACCGTCTATGGCTACACCTTC. Its protein product is CASSPTTGTTVYGYTF.

The J gene is TRBJ1-4, the V gene TRBV7-2; D gene uncertain. CDR1 and CDR2 (germline): SGHTA, FQGNSA. Trimming stripped 2 bases from V and 4 bases from J, with 8 bases between. This CDR3 has 14 amino acids. This chain's CDR3 is CASSLIGYNEKLFF. CDR3 coding DNA: TGTGCCAGCAGCTTAATCGGTTATAATGAAAAACTGTTTTTT.

The chain carries TRBV12-5 and TRBJ2-1; 12 nucleotides line up with TRBD2. The CDR3 consists of 12 residues. V gave up 2 bases and J gave up 16 bases; unmatched junction bases: 3. CDR1 and CDR2 (germline): LGHNT, FRNRAP. This CDR3 is CASGLPSGGEFF. For the CDR3, the DNA is TGTGCTAGTGGTTTGCCTAGCGGGGGGGAATTCTTC.

The chain recombines TRBV9 with TRBJ1-2, with D maybe TRBD1 (6 bases). The ends were cut back, 3 bases at V and 8 bases at J, with 11 bases in the middle. Germline assignment: CDR1 SGDLS and CDR2 YYNGEE. The CDR3 runs 12 residues. The CDR3 DNA reads TGTGCCAGCAGCGCTCAGGGGAGAGGCTACACCTTC. It yields the protein CASSAQGRGYTF.

The chain links TRBV19 to TRBJ2-1; TRBD2 agrees at 8 bases. Germline assignment: CDR1 LNHDA and CDR2 SQIVND (reference sequence). This CDR3 contains 16 residues. Losses at the gene ends were 5 bases for V and 2 bases for J; bases not matched to a gene: 8. The CDR3 sequence is CASSSSGSPTYNEQFF. CDR3 DNA: TGTGCCAGTAGTTCGAGCGGGAGCCCCACCTACAATGAGCAGTTCTTC.

CDR3 DNA: TGTGCCAGTAGTATAGGGCGGGGTGAGGCACCCCTCCACTTT. Its protein is CASSIGRGEAPLHF. The chain employs TRBV19 and TRBJ1-6; D remains ambiguous. The CDR3 is made up of 14 amino acids. V lost 1 base and J 11 bases, leaving 12 bases between the germline ends. The germline gives CDR1 LNHDA, CDR2 SQIVND (reference sequence).